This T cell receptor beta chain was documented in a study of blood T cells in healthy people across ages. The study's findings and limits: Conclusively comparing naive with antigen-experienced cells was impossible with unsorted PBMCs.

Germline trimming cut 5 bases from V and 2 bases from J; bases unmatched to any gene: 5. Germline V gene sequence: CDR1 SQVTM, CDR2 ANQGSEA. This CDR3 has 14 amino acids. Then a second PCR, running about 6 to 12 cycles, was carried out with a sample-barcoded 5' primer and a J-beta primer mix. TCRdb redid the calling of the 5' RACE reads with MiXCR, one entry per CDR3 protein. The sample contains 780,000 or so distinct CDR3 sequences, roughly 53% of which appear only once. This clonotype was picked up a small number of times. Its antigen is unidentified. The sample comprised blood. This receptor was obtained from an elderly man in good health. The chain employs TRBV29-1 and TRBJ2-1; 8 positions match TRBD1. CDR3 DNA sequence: TGCAGCGTTTCCGGGACAGGTCCCTACAATGAGCAGTTCTTC. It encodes CSVSGTGPYNEQFF.